This T cell receptor (beta chain) was obtained from a study of T cell responses to AZD1222 COVID-19 vaccine. CDR1 LNHDA and CDR2 SQIVND come from the germline V gene (reference sequence). The ends were cut back, 4 bases at V and 3 bases at J, with 13 bases in the middle. The CDR3 is made up of 14 amino acids. TCRdb keeps only in-frame clones here, not all; method: immunoSEQ multiplex PCR. The sample lists tens of thousands of clones, roughly 89% seen once, with approximately 5.2% in the top ten. Details on this clone: What it binds is unknown.

Findings and limits, study-wide: Donors were mostly white British, more females; clonal diversity possibly underestimated. Across the whole spike, CD4 TCRs peaked at regions 160-218 and 743-854.

This material consisted of peripheral blood, taken 28 days after the second AZD1222 dose. The sequence was collected from an adult who received the AZD1222 COVID-19 vaccine. J is TRBJ2-7 and V is TRBV19, with D possibly being TRBD1 (6 bases). As DNA, the CDR3 is TGTGCCAGTAGTAACCCAGGGGAACGCTACGAGCAGTACTTC. It encodes CASSNPGERYEQYF.